The clone carrying this TCR beta chain was seen once. One junction end does not reproduce the germline sequence, and a read error may be involved. The sample comes from a study of blood T cells in healthy people across ages. Looking at the study overall: T cells yielded about one barcoded beta molecule per two cells through template switching.

PCR was performed a second time for about 7 to 11 cycles using a sample-barcoded 5' primer and a J-beta primer mix. From the 5' RACE reads, TCRdb called clonotypes with MiXCR, one entry per CDR3 protein. The sample contains some 1.5 million distinct CDR3 sequences, 28% of which appear only once. Germline V gene data show CDR1 as MDHEN and CDR2 as SYDVKM. The CDR3 length is 11 residues. Each sample gave at least 6.5 million isolated PBMCs. This clonotype originated in a woman in her 30s in good health. V usage is TRBV28 and J usage is TRBJ2-7; no definite D call. The specimen was blood. The CDR3 DNA follows: TGTGCCAGCAGACTCCCCTACGAGCAGGACTTC. Encoded protein: CASRLPYEQDF.